Given below is one TCR beta chain in context. Antigen unknown. Each CDR3 protein gets one entry after TCRdb re-called the RT-PCR reads with MiXCR. Of about 190,000 distinct CDR3 sequences listed, 14% were seen once; the top ten hold about a quarter. The entry originates in a study of response to subunit inactivated influenza vaccine. Germline lookup yields CDR1 SNHLY and CDR2 FYNNEI. V lost 11 bases and J lost 4, with 12 bases in between. This CDR3 has 11 amino acids. General study points: It was suggested by the authors that few new T cells are recruited by each seasonal influenza vaccination.

V and J are TRBV2 and TRBJ2-7, with a weak D call TRBD2 (5 bases). The clonotype originates from a man aged 45-65 years who received an inactivated influenza vaccine. Here the sequenced sample was CD8+ T cells sorted from PBMCs, taken roughly 5 days after vaccination. Here the CDR3 reads CAGGRLYEQYF. CDR3 DNA: TGTGCCGGAGGACGGTTATACGAGCAGTACTTC.